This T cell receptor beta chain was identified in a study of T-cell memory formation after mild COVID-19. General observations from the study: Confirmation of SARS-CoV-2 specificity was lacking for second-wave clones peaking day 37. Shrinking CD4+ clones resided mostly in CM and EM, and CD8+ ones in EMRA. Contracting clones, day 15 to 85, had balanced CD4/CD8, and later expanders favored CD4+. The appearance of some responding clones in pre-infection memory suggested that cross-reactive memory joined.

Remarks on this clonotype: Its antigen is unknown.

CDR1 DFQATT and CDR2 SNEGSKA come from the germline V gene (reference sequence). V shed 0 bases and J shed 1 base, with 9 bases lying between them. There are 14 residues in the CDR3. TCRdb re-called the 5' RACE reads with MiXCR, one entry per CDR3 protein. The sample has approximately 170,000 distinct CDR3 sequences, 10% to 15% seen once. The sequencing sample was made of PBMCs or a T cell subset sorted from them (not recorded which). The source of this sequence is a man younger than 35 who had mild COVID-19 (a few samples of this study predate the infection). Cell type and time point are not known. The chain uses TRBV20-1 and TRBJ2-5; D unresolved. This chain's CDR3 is CSARDWQAQETQYF. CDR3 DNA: TGCAGTGCTAGAGATTGGCAGGCCCAAGAGACCCAGTACTTC.